The 22 T cell receptor beta chains listed next were all sequenced from one sample in a study of blood T cell repertoires in COVID-19. Only in-frame clones appear in the TCRdb table, and some are missing; sequencing was by immunoSEQ multiplex PCR. The table shows 300,000 or so clones, with 85% occurring only once. Specimen: peripheral blood. Source of these receptors: a woman aged 45 to 65 with active or convalescent COVID-19.

The V call is TRBV19, the J call TRBJ2-6; 8 bases match TRBD2. The CDR3 consists of 21 residues. V was clipped by 3 bases and J by 0 bases; unmatched bases: 16. Germline V gene lookup returns CDR1 LNHDA and CDR2 SQIVND (reference sequence). The CDR3 sequence: CASSIPPGLSGSLSGANVLTF. The DNA for the CDR3 is TGTGCCAGTAGTATCCCCCCCGGGCTGAGCGGGAGTCTCTCTGGGGCCAACGTCCTGACTTTC. The variable domain in full, with the rest retrieved from reference TRBV19 and TRBJ2-6, is DGGITQSPKYLFRKEGQNVTLSCEQNLNHDAMYWYRQDPGQGLRLIYYSQIVNDFQKGDIAEGYSVSREKKESFPLTVTSAQKNPTAFYLCASSIPPGLSGSLSGANVLTFGAGSRLTVL.

V gene TRBV24-1 combines with J gene TRBJ2-2, with D perhaps TRBD1 (6 bases). Trimming shortened V by 4 bases and J by 1 base, and 6 bases separated the two germline ends. This CDR3 comprises 14 residues. Germline assignment: CDR1 KGHDR and CDR2 SFDVKD. The CDR3 sequence: CATSETGNTGELFF. CDR3 coding DNA: TGTGCCACCAGTGAGACAGGGAACACCGGGGAGCTGTTTTTT.

This clone has only one observation. This chain links TRBV3-1 (or the pseudogene TRBV3-2) with TRBJ2-1, with 8 bases lining up with TRBD2. V was pared by 5 bases and J by 10 bases, with 10 bases of the junction left unmatched. The germline V gene encodes CDR1 LGHDT and CDR2 YNNKEL (reference sequence). This CDR3 has 14 amino acids. The CDR3 region has the DNA TGTGCCAGCAGCAGACGGGAGGGCCTTCGAGAGCAGTTCTTC. This translates into CASSRREGLREQFF.

The V gene is TRBV12-5, the J gene TRBJ2-1; D call uncertain. V lost 3 bases and J 10 bases, leaving 10 bases between the germline ends. The CDR3 covers 12 residues. In germline, CDR1 is LGHNT, CDR2 FRNRAP. DNA of the CDR3: TGTGCTAGTGGTTTATCTGCCCGGGAGCAGTTCTTC. As protein: CASGLSAREQFF.

This chain uses TRBV19 with TRBJ2-7; TRBD2 aligns across 8 bases. Germline CDR1 is LNHDA and CDR2 is SQIVND (reference sequence). The CDR3 is 13 residues long. Losses at the gene ends were 4 bases for V and 6 bases for J; bases not matched to a gene: 5. CDR3 coding DNA: TGTGCCAGTAGTACGACTAGCGAGGGCGAGCAGTACTTC. Translating gives CASSTTSEGEQYF.

The V call is TRBV19, the J call TRBJ1-5; weak D call: TRBD1 (5 bases). The CDR3 contains 16 residues. Between the trimmed V and J ends, which lost 3 bases and 2 bases, there was a span of 14 bases. Germline lookup yields CDR1 LNHDA and CDR2 SQIVND (reference sequence). CDR3 sequence (DNA): TGTGCCAGTAGTATCAGAGACAGCCTCGGCAATCAGCCCCAGCATTTT. Encoded protein: CASSIRDSLGNQPQHF. The full variable domain, rest sourced from reference TRBV19 and TRBJ1-5, is DGGITQSPKYLFRKEGQNVTLSCEQNLNHDAMYWYRQDPGQGLRLIYYSQIVNDFQKGDIAEGYSVSREKKESFPLTVTSAQKNPTAFYLCASSIRDSLGNQPQHFGDGTRLSIL.

CDR3 nucleotides: TGTGCCAGCAGCTCACCCTCTAGCGCCGAAAGCTCCTACGAGCAGTACTTC. Amino acid sequence: CASSSPSSAESSYEQYF. The rearrangement links TRBV7-8 to TRBJ2-7, with D perhaps TRBD2 (6 bases). The CDR3 extends over 17 amino acids. Trimming shortened V by 4 bases and J by 0 bases, and 19 bases separated the two germline ends. Germline lookup yields CDR1 SGHVS and CDR2 FQNEAQ. Looking up the rest from reference TRBV7-8 and TRBJ2-7 gives the full variable domain: GAGVSQSPRYKVAKRGQDVALRCDPISGHVSLFWYQQALGQGPEFLTYFQNEAQLDKSGLPSDRFFAERPEGSVSTLKIQRTQQEDSAVYLCASSSPSSAESSYEQYFGPGTRLTVT.

The chain couples TRBV10-3 to TRBJ1-6; perhaps TRBD1 as D (5 bases). V lost 4 bases and J lost 6, with 16 bases in between. Per the germline V gene, CDR1 is ENHRY and CDR2 is SYGVKD. The CDR3 length is 16 residues. CDR3 loop: CAISGTSPGGNSPLHF. The CDR3 nucleotides are TGTGCCATCAGTGGGACCTCACCGGGGGGTAATTCACCCCTCCACTTT.

This clone appeared once. J is TRBJ1-1 and V is TRBV25-1, with 7 bases fitting TRBD1. This CDR3 region has 17 residues. Germline V gives CDR1 MGHDK, CDR2 SYGVNS. The J segment lost 0 bases and the V segment lost 1 base, leaving 8 bases of the junction unmatched. CDR3 sequence reads: CASSESPTGAMNTEAFF. Here the CDR3 DNA reads TGTGCCAGCAGTGAATCCCCCACAGGGGCCATGAACACTGAAGCTTTCTTT.

V is TRBV10-3 and J is TRBJ2-3; weak D call: TRBD2 (6 bases). The CDR3 sequence is 15 residues long. Germline V lookup: CDR1 ENHRY, CDR2 SYGVKD. V shed 8 bases and J shed 0 bases, with 15 bases lying between them. In DNA form, the CDR3 reads TGTGCCATCGGAAGGACGGGGGATAGCACAGATACGCAGTATTTT. This encodes CAIGRTGDSTDTQYF.

The V call is TRBV24-1, the J call TRBJ1-2; possible D gene TRBD1, 5 bases. CDR1 is KGHDR and CDR2 is SFDVKD in the germline V gene. CDR3 size: 16 residues. The ends were cut back, 10 bases at V and 3 bases at J, with 23 bases in the middle. The CDR3 sequence is CATLDSFKPLYYGYTF. CDR3 DNA sequence: TGTGCCACGCTTGACAGTTTTAAACCCCTGTACTATGGCTACACCTTC.

V gene TRBV27 combines with J gene TRBJ1-1; 8 bases line up with TRBD1. CDR1 MNHEY and CDR2 SMNVEV come from the germline V gene (reference sequence). The CDR3 contains 16 residues. The ends lost 6 bases at V and 3 bases at J; junction bases unmatched: 12. The CDR3 bases are TGTGCCAGCAGGCACGACAGGGGATGGGGGGACACTGAAGCTTTCTTT. Protein: CASRHDRGWGDTEAFF.

The rearrangement joins TRBV6-1 to TRBJ2-1; 10 nucleotides agree with TRBD2. The CDR3 is made up of 16 amino acids. Losses at the gene ends were 2 bases for V and 8 bases for J; bases not matched to a gene: 9. Germline V gives CDR1 MNHNS, CDR2 SASEGT. Written as DNA, the CDR3 is TGTGCCAGCAGTGAAATATCGAGCGGGAGGGTGGATGAGCAGTTCTTC. Its protein is CASSEISSGRVDEQFF.

The rearrangement joins TRBV11-2 to TRBJ2-3; 14 nucleotides match TRBD2. J lost 1 base, V lost 5 bases, and 2 bases had no gene match. CDR1 SGHAT and CDR2 FQNNGV come from the germline V gene. The CDR3 length is 16 residues. The CDR3 spells CASSAGLAGGTDTQYF. The DNA for the CDR3 is TGTGCCAGCAGCGCGGGACTAGCGGGAGGCACAGATACGCAGTATTTT.

V and J are TRBV27 and TRBJ2-1; TRBD2 matches at 11 bases. The length of the CDR3 is 14 residues. The ends lost 4 bases at V and 5 bases at J; junction bases unmatched: 1. CDR1 is MNHEY and CDR2 is SMNVEV in the germline V gene (reference sequence). CDR3 residues: CASSSTSGNNEQFF. The CDR3 region has the DNA TGTGCCAGCAGTTCGACTAGCGGGAACAATGAGCAGTTCTTC.

The CDR3 DNA reads TGTGCCAGCTCACCTGACTCTTCCTATGGCTACACCTTC. Amino acids: CASSPDSSYGYTF. This chain links TRBV18 with TRBJ1-2; unclear D gene. CDR1 and CDR2 (germline): KGHSH, LQKENI. The length of the CDR3 is 13 residues. The V gene lost 3 bases and the J gene lost 4 bases, with 9 bases spanning the gap.

The chain carries TRBV5-1 and TRBJ2-6, with D unclear. This CDR3 region has 15 residues. In germline, CDR1 is SGHRS, CDR2 YFSETQ. V shed 6 bases and J shed 0 bases, with 10 bases lying between them. The CDR3 nucleotides read TGCGCCAGCACCCCGTCCCCCTCTGGGGCCAACGTCCTGACTTTC. Its protein is CASTPSPSGANVLTF. The variable domain in full, with the rest retrieved from reference TRBV5-1 and TRBJ2-6, is KAGVTQTPRYLIKTRGQQVTLSCSPISGHRSVSWYQQTPGQGLQFLFEYFSETQRNKGNFPGRFSGRQFSNSRSEMNVSTLELGDSALYLCASTPSPSGANVLTFGAGSRLTVL.

Details on this clone: Other DNA sequences from this sample encode an identical CDR3 as well. V and J are TRBV29-1 and TRBJ1-1; tentatively, D is TRBD1 (5 bases). Per the germline V gene, CDR1 is SQVTM and CDR2 is ANQGSEA. V lost 4 bases to trimming and J lost 0 bases, with 9 bases between them. The length of the CDR3 is 13 residues. The CDR3 nucleotides are TGCAGCGTTGTGGGGCAGATGAACACTGAAGCTTTCTTT. Translation: CSVVGQMNTEAFF.

The chain combines TRBV3-1 (or the pseudogene TRBV3-2) with TRBJ2-4; no clear D. The ends were cut back, 0 bases at V and 5 bases at J, with 8 bases in the middle. The length of the CDR3 is 14 residues. Germline V lookup: CDR1 LGHDT, CDR2 YNNKEL (reference sequence). The chain's CDR3 is CASSQESFQNIQYF. CDR3 bases: TGTGCCAGCAGCCAAGAGTCGTTCCAAAACATTCAGTACTTC.

This clone was recorded a few times. The V gene is TRBV2, the J gene TRBJ2-7; 16 positions match TRBD2. CDR3 size: 19 residues. Germline CDR1 reads SNHLY; CDR2 reads FYNNEI. J gave up 0 bases and V 8 bases, and 13 bases lay outside the gene matches. As DNA, the CDR3 is TGTGCCAGCTTCGACCCGGGACTAGCGGGAGGGTCACCCTCCTACGAGCAGTACTTC. It translates to CASFDPGLAGGSPSYEQYF. Together with reference TRBV2 and TRBJ2-7, the CDR3 gives the full variable domain: EPEVTQTPSHQVTQMGQEVILRCVPISNHLYFYWYRQILGQKVEFLVSFYNNEISEKSEIFDDQFSVERPDGSNFTLKIRSTKLEDSAMYFCASFDPGLAGGSPSYEQYFGPGTRLTVT.

V and J are TRBV6-5 and TRBJ2-7; 10 bases map to TRBD2. The CDR3 consists of 16 residues. Per germline, CDR1 MNHEY and CDR2 SVGAGI. V lost 1 base and J lost 3; bases outside the gene matches: 6. Written as DNA, the CDR3 is TGTGCCAGCAGTTACTTCGGGCTAGCGGGAGACTACGAGCAGTACTTC. Protein: CASSYFGLAGDYEQYF.

The chain joins TRBV3-1 (or the pseudogene TRBV3-2) to TRBJ2-1, with TRBD2 matching 14 bases. V trimming: 4 bases; J trimming: 4 bases; junction bases outside the gene matches: 3. The V gene's germline CDR1 is LGHDT and CDR2 YNNKEL (reference sequence). This CDR3 has 16 amino acids. DNA of the CDR3: TGTGCCAGCAGCCCCTGGACTAGCGGGGGGTACAATGAGCAGTTCTTC. Its protein product is CASSPWTSGGYNEQFF.